This note documents a single T cell receptor beta chain sequence. In this sample, this clonotype turned up a few times. It has no known antigen specificity. Base qualities are not recorded, but no much larger clone differs from it by a single base. The data belong to a study of blood T cells in healthy people across ages (dated by TCRdb to about 2015). A note on the overall study: In model experiments, template switching captured roughly one uniquely barcoded TCR beta cDNA molecule for every two T cells. The study measured age-related changes in TCR beta repertoire diversity using deep sequencing normalized with unique cDNA molecular identifiers. Four age groups were formed from the donors: young (average approximately 15 years), middle-aged (around 37), aged (62) and long-lived (about 80). Two additional independent replicas of 1 million unique cDNA reads from the same blood draw were analyzed for two donors (one aged 18 to 29 and one aged 80 or older). To avoid experimental bias, donors of different ages were spread randomly across the sequencing lanes.

Points the paper makes about the study in general: A strong correlation was found between observed TCR beta diversity and the percentage of naive T cells measured by flow cytometry. The long-lived group showed more naive CD4+ T cells, fewer expanded clones and increased TCR diversity than the aged group, suggesting age selection. Conclusive comparison of naive and antigen-experienced compartments was prevented by the profiling of bulk unsorted PBMCs. Observed TCR beta diversity per million T cells fell roughly linearly with age, and a significant reduction was already apparent by age roughly 40. Because donor CMV infection status was unknown, age-related changes in expanded clonotypes were potentially confounded. Estimates of total diversity based on one million sequenced T cells were regarded as lower bounds and as underestimates.

The germline V gene (reference sequence) sets CDR1 to DFQATT and CDR2 to SNEGSKA. V and J lose 3 bases and 7 bases, and a span of 10 bases separates them. The CDR3 covers 12 residues, taking in both the cysteine and the phenylalanine. Just CDR3 DNA is preserved here, 36 bases in frame from base 1. The donors were roughly 39 Caucasian individuals from Russia, aged roughly 6 to 100 years, who were systemically healthy. About 9.8 milliliters of peripheral blood were drawn from each donor into EDTA-treated Vacutainer tubes. Ficoll-Paque density-gradient centrifugation was used to isolate PBMCs, with at least 6.5 million per sample. Total RNA was extracted from PBMCs with Trizol reagent, with at least 5.5 micrograms obtained per sample. Naive CD45RAhigh/CD27high T cell percentages were measured by flow cytometry on a PBMC aliquot from every donor. The receptor library was made with 5' RACE. The sequencing machine was an Illumina HiSeq 2500. A second PCR of about 7 to 12 cycles was performed with a sample-barcoded 5' primer and a J-beta primer mix. A unique molecular identifier was introduced onto each TCR beta cDNA molecule by a template-switch 5' adaptor carrying 12 random nucleotides. Each sample yielded at least 3 million CDR3-containing paired-end reads. First-strand cDNA synthesis was performed from all RNA using the Mint cDNA synthesis kit, with priming by a TRBC-specific oligonucleotide. All cDNA was treated with uracil-DNA glycosylase and then went through a first 18-cycle PCR with the universal primers M1SS and BC2_uni_R. Under the source paper's analysis protocol: Each sample was normalized by randomly selecting 1 million high-quality reads, each carrying a distinct molecular identifier. Instead of being binned into consensus sequences, reads with shared molecular identifiers were discarded. MiTCR, set to a Q25 quality threshold and the strictest error-elimination algorithm, was used for CDR3 identification, clonotype clustering and error correction. A nonparametric unseen species model with Euler transformation was used to estimate lower-bound total TCR beta diversity. TCRdb's own reprocessing of the public reads used fastp at Q25 and MiXCR and kept productive beta chains. CDR3 protein sequences are deduplicated, and each keeps its most common genes and DNA. The V and J calls, along with clone size, are taken from TCRdb and not from the paper's own processing. The sample yields around 690,000 distinct CDR3 sequences; about 54% were counted once. Of the sample, 30% to 45% falls within the top ten clones.

The receptor chain draws on TRBV20-1 and TRBJ2-1, with the identity of the D gene unclear. Material for sequencing was blood. This TCR came from a man aged 60 to 75 in good health. The sequence in DNA is TGCAGTGCTAGGGTTCTAGAAAATGAGCAGTTCTTC. Translation gives CSARVLENEQFF.